A single sample is the source of the 7 T cell receptor beta chains below, sequenced in a study of T cell changes during pregnancy in multiple sclerosis. Assay used: immunoSEQ multiplex PCR; TCRdb lists only in-frame clones, some missing. The data show around 59,000 clones, almost 95% seen once. This material consisted of peripheral blood, taken in the first trimester of pregnancy. The receptors here all came from a female donor with multiple sclerosis, enrolled in a pregnancy study.

The chain combines TRBV5-5 with TRBJ1-2; 9 bases line up with TRBD1. Germline V gene sequence: CDR1 SGHKS, CDR2 YYEKEE (reference sequence). This CDR3 spans 13 amino acids. The junction had 6 bases not matched to a gene; V was cut back by 4 bases and J by 8 bases. The CDR3 region is CASSHRGREGYTF. In DNA, the CDR3 is TGTGCCAGCAGCCACAGGGGGCGGGAGGGCTACACCTTC.

This clone was seen just once. The chain carries TRBV14 and TRBJ2-1, with D maybe TRBD2 (6 bases). The V end was cut by 4 bases, the J end by 4 bases, with 11 bases between. Germline V gene data show CDR1 as SGHDN and CDR2 as FVKESK. This CDR3 spans 14 amino acids. This CDR3 is CASSPELAYNEQFF. In DNA form, the CDR3 reads TGTGCCAGCAGCCCAGAACTAGCATACAATGAGCAGTTCTTC.

The V call is TRBV18, the J call TRBJ1-5; TRBD1 is a possible D gene (5 bases). There are 16 residues in the CDR3. Germline CDR1 and CDR2: KGHSH and LQKENI. V dropped 1 base and J dropped 2 bases, with 12 bases sitting between them. The CDR3 reads CASSPQGGGGNQPQHF. The DNA of the CDR3 is TGTGCCAGCTCACCACAGGGCGGGGGAGGCAATCAGCCCCAGCATTTT.

The J gene is TRBJ2-7, the V gene TRBV9; D may be TRBD2 (6 bases). Germline lookup yields CDR1 SGDLS and CDR2 YYNGEE. This CDR3 spans 14 amino acids. Trimming took 3 bases from V and 0 from J, leaving 10 bases between them. The CDR3 loop is CASSARDSSYEQYF. The CDR3 nucleotides are TGTGCCAGCAGCGCACGGGACTCCTCCTACGAGCAGTACTTC.

V usage is TRBV9 and J usage is TRBJ2-5; perhaps TRBD1 as D (6 bases). Germline loops: CDR1 SGDLS, CDR2 YYNGEE. Trimming left V 0 bases short and J 5 bases short, with 20 bases between. The CDR3 is 17 residues long. This CDR3 reads CASSVGVEGESRETQYF. Here the CDR3 DNA reads TGTGCCAGCAGCGTAGGGGTTGAGGGGGAGTCGCGGGAGACCCAGTACTTC. Full variable domain (outside the CDR3, taken from reference TRBV9 and TRBJ2-5): DSGVTQTPKHLITATGQRVTLRCSPRSGDLSVYWYQQSLDQGLQFLIQYYNGEERAKGNILERFSAQQFPDLHSELNLSSLELGDSALYFCASSVGVEGESRETQYFGPGTRLLVL.

The J gene is TRBJ2-1, the V gene TRBV9; 8 bases agree with TRBD1. The CDR3 covers 14 residues. V was clipped by 4 bases and J by 8 bases; unmatched bases: 8. Germline V gene lookup returns CDR1 SGDLS and CDR2 YYNGEE. The CDR3 sequence: CASSPRTGNDEQFF. The DNA for the CDR3 is TGTGCCAGCAGCCCTCGGACAGGGAACGATGAGCAGTTCTTC.

The J gene is TRBJ1-5, the V gene TRBV5-8; 8 bases match TRBD1. The germline V gene has CDR1 SGHTS and CDR2 YDEGEE. This CDR3 region has 17 residues. The junction had 9 bases not matched to a gene; V was cut back by 4 bases and J by 0 bases. This CDR3 is CASSINRGASSNQPQHF. As DNA, the CDR3 is TGTGCCAGCAGCATAAACAGGGGGGCCTCTAGCAATCAGCCCCAGCATTTT. Complete variable domain (other parts from reference TRBV5-8 and TRBJ1-5): EAGVTQSPTHLIKTRGQQATLRCSPISGHTSVYWYQQALGLGLQFLLWYDEGEERNRGNFPPRFSGRQFPNYSSELNVNALELEDSALYLCASSINRGASSNQPQHFGDGTRLSIL.